The 22 T cell receptor beta chains reported below all come from one sample, sequenced in a study of T-cell reconstitution after alpha-beta-depleted transplantation in children. The TCRbeta library incorporated unique molecular identifiers. A single record per CDR3 protein comes from TCRdb applying MiXCR to the PCR reads. The table has approximately 1,000,000 distinct CDR3 sequences, about 30% seen once. Source: PBMCs, mostly from graft donor cells, taken 360 days after TCRalphabeta/CD19-depleted stem cell transplant. The receptor source for this set is a boy in the first two years of life who had a stem cell transplant for SCID, so the T cells may come from the graft donor.

This clonotype was picked up one time. V is TRBV28 and J is TRBJ2-5; TRBD2 matches 13 bases. The germline V gene encodes CDR1 MDHEN and CDR2 SYDVKM. With V trimmed by 4 bases and J by 4 bases, 6 bases remained unmatched. The CDR3 is 16 residues long. The CDR3 here is CASSSTGTSGAETQYF. Here the CDR3 DNA reads TGTGCCAGCAGTTCCACCGGGACTAGCGGGGCAGAGACCCAGTACTTC.

This clonotype was counted only a few times. The chain carries TRBV7-8 and TRBJ2-4, with D perhaps being TRBD1 or TRBD2 (7 bases each). V lost 7 bases and J 0 bases, leaving 22 bases between the germline ends. The germline gives CDR1 SGHVS, CDR2 FQNEAQ. The CDR3 contains 18 residues. Here the CDR3 DNA reads TGTGCCAGCACCCGGGGGGACAGCGATACTCTAGCCAAAAACATTCAGTACTTC. Protein: CASTRGDSDTLAKNIQYF.

The chain has TRBV12-3 or TRBV12-4 and TRBJ2-7; perhaps TRBD1 as D (5 bases). This CDR3 has 13 residues. V was trimmed by 3 bases and J by 6 bases, leaving 12 bases between them. CDR3 amino acids: CASSFSRRVEQYF. For the CDR3, the DNA is TGTGCCAGCAGTTTTTCCCGCAGGGTCGAGCAGTACTTC.

This chain joins TRBV24-1 and TRBJ2-3; 9 positions agree with TRBD1. Per the germline V gene, CDR1 is KGHDR and CDR2 is SFDVKD. V dropped 11 bases and J dropped 3; count of bases not matched to a gene: 8. The CDR3 length is 14 residues. CDR3 coding DNA: TGTGCCAACCAAGCGACAGGGGGGACAGATACGCAGTATTTT. Translating gives CANQATGGTDTQYF.

The chain combines TRBV5-5 with TRBJ2-1; no definite D call. The CDR3 loop spans 14 amino acids. Germline V lookup: CDR1 SGHKS, CDR2 YYEKEE (reference sequence). The V end was cut by 0 bases, the J end by 5 bases, with 9 bases between. The CDR3 nucleotides are TGTGCCAGCAGCTTGGCCACATGGAACAATGAGCAGTTCTTC. Its translation: CASSLATWNNEQFF.

This clonotype was counted between two and nine times. This chain joins TRBV6-1 and TRBJ2-1; D unresolved. V lost 3 bases and J lost 5, with 8 bases in between. Germline CDR1 and CDR2: MNHNS and SASEGT. The CDR3 spans 13 residues. Written as DNA, the CDR3 is TGTGCCAGCAGTGAGGCTGCGCACAATGAGCAGTTCTTC. Translated: CASSEAAHNEQFF.

This clonotype showed up just a few times. The chain carries TRBV12-3 or TRBV12-4 and TRBJ1-1; TRBD1 is a possible D gene (5 bases). The CDR3 covers 16 residues. V was pared by 4 bases and J by 4 bases, with 19 bases between. CDR3 nucleotides: TGTGCCAGCAGTTACGGGCCCCCGGGGGGTGGCACTGAAGCTTTCTTT. Residues: CASSYGPPGGGTEAFF.

There are a few counts of this clonotype. The J gene is TRBJ1-2, the V gene TRBV28; no reliable D call. The V end was cut by 5 bases, the J end by 3 bases, with 13 bases between. The germline V gene encodes CDR1 MDHEN and CDR2 SYDVKM. This CDR3 is built from 14 residues. The CDR3 coding sequence is TGTGCCAGCAGTCCCCGTAGCACCTACTATGGCTACACCTTC. Residues: CASSPRSTYYGYTF.

The chain has TRBV12-3 or TRBV12-4 and TRBJ1-2; maybe TRBD1 (6 bases). The CDR3 sequence is 16 residues long. V was clipped by 2 bases and J by 6 bases, with 19 bases between them. CDR3 loop: CASSLRVRQVSDGYTF. DNA for the CDR3: TGTGCCAGCAGTTTAAGAGTCCGACAGGTCTCGGATGGCTACACCTTC.

J is TRBJ2-1 and V is TRBV14; 8 bases fit TRBD1. After removal of 1 base from V and 9 bases from J, the junction contained 8 bases not matched to a gene. The CDR3 is 15 residues long. From germline, CDR1 is SGHDN and CDR2 FVKESK. The DNA for the CDR3 is TGTGCCAGCAGCCAAGTTCTCAGGGGGCGAGGTGAGCAGTTCTTC. Amino acid sequence: CASSQVLRGRGEQFF.

The chain carries TRBV6-5 and TRBJ2-7; perhaps TRBD2 as D (7 bases). Between the trimmed V and J ends, which lost 0 bases and 3 bases, there was a span of 9 bases. CDR1 is MNHEY, CDR2 SVGAGI, per germline. This CDR3 region has 14 residues. The CDR3: CASSYSGGGYEQYF. DNA for the CDR3: TGTGCCAGCAGTTACTCGGGAGGGGGCTACGAGCAGTACTTC.

The chain joins TRBV7-2 to TRBJ2-5; D is undetermined. Trimming pared 5 bases from V and 4 bases from J, leaving 17 bases between. Germline values: CDR1 SGHTA, CDR2 FQGNSA. The CDR3 has 15 residues. CDR3: CASSTRRSRRETQYF. DNA of the CDR3: TGTGCCAGCAGCACCCGACGGAGCCGGAGAGAGACCCAGTACTTC.

The chain joins TRBV4-1 to TRBJ2-2, with D tentatively TRBD2 (7 bases). The germline V and J ends were trimmed by 0 bases and 5 bases, with 10 bases remaining between them. The germline gives CDR1 MGHRA, CDR2 YSYEKL. CDR3 length equals 15 residues. CDR3 DNA: TGCGCCAGCAGCCAAGAAGGGGGGGCGACCGGGGAGCTGTTTTTT. It codes for CASSQEGGATGELFF.

This clonotype occurred many times. The J gene is TRBJ2-5, the V gene TRBV7-2, with D tentatively TRBD2 (6 bases). The V and J ends lost 4 bases and 2 bases respectively, with 8 bases between them. Germline assignment: CDR1 SGHTA and CDR2 FQGNSA. CDR3 length: 13 residues. CDR3 residues: CASSWGLQETQYF. For the CDR3, the DNA is TGTGCCAGCAGCTGGGGACTTCAAGAGACCCAGTACTTC.

The chain links TRBV5-5 to TRBJ2-3; D remains unclear. Deletions cut 1 base from V and 5 bases from J, with 17 bases between. Germline V gene lookup returns CDR1 SGHKS and CDR2 YYEKEE (reference sequence). The CDR3 spans 16 residues. The CDR3 loop is CASSLPLTVVIDTQYF. CDR3 coding DNA: TGTGCCAGCAGCTTGCCCCTAACGGTGGTGATAGATACGCAGTATTTT.

The chain links TRBV7-9 to TRBJ1-1; possible D gene TRBD1, 6 bases. The CDR3 extends over 14 amino acids. Germline-derived CDR1 and CDR2 are SEHNR and FQNEAQ (reference sequence). V shed 4 bases and J shed 0 bases, with 9 bases lying between them. The CDR3 is CASSSHRVNTEAFF. Here the CDR3 DNA reads TGTGCCAGCAGCTCACACAGGGTGAACACTGAAGCTTTCTTT.

This clonotype was seen just once. The rearrangement links TRBV9 to TRBJ2-6, with D maybe TRBD1 (5 bases). The germline V gene encodes CDR1 SGDLS and CDR2 YYNGEE. There are 19 residues in the CDR3. Trimming took 0 bases from V and 0 from J, leaving 16 bases between them. The CDR3 here is CASSVVSQGFPSGANVLTF. In nucleotides, the CDR3 is TGTGCCAGCAGCGTAGTCTCTCAGGGATTTCCCTCTGGGGCCAACGTCCTGACTTTC.

In this sample, this clonotype turned up once. The rearrangement joins TRBV4-3 to TRBJ2-6, with D unresolved. Germline CDR1 is LGHNA and CDR2 is YSLEER. Trimming shortened V by 0 bases and J by 0 bases, and 9 bases separated the two germline ends. CDR3 length: 17 residues. DNA for the CDR3: TGCGCCAGCAGCCAAGAGAAATCGGTCTCTGGGGCCAACGTCCTGACTTTC. It translates to CASSQEKSVSGANVLTF.

The rearrangement links TRBV20-1 to TRBJ2-1; 9 nucleotides agree with TRBD2. This CDR3 spans 17 amino acids. V gave up 0 bases and J gave up 3 bases; unmatched junction bases: 9. Germline CDR1 reads DFQATT; CDR2 reads SNEGSKA (reference sequence). CDR3 sequence reads: CSARDWPSGVLYNEQFF. Here the CDR3 DNA reads TGCAGTGCTAGAGATTGGCCTAGCGGGGTTCTCTACAATGAGCAGTTCTTC.

V usage is TRBV4-3 and J usage is TRBJ2-3; 11 bases match TRBD1. Germline assignment: CDR1 LGHNA and CDR2 YSLEER. The CDR3 has 17 amino acids. V dropped 0 bases and J dropped 6; count of bases not matched to a gene: 8. CDR3 protein: CASSQDPWDRGGDTQYF. CDR3 in DNA: TGCGCCAGCAGCCAAGATCCCTGGGACAGGGGGGGCGATACGCAGTATTTT.

The CDR3 nucleotides are TGTGCCAGCAGCTGCCCGGAGAGCACTGGGACAGCTGATAGCAATCAGCCCCAGCATTTT. Its translation: CASSCPESTGTADSNQPQHF. This chain links TRBV6-2 or TRBV6-3 with TRBJ1-5; 7 bases agree with TRBD1. The CDR3 consists of 20 residues. After removal of 6 bases from V and 0 bases from J, the junction contained 20 bases not matched to a gene. Per germline, CDR1 MNHEY and CDR2 SVGEGT.

In this sample, this clonotype turned up a few times. The V gene is TRBV12-3 or TRBV12-4, the J gene TRBJ1-5, with D possibly TRBD1 on 5 matching bases. The V and J ends lost 6 bases and 2 bases respectively, with 17 bases between them. The CDR3 is 16 amino acids. The CDR3 spells CASSFMAVGGNQPQHF. CDR3 nucleotides: TGTGCCAGCAGCTTTATGGCCGTAGGGGGCAATCAGCCCCAGCATTTT.